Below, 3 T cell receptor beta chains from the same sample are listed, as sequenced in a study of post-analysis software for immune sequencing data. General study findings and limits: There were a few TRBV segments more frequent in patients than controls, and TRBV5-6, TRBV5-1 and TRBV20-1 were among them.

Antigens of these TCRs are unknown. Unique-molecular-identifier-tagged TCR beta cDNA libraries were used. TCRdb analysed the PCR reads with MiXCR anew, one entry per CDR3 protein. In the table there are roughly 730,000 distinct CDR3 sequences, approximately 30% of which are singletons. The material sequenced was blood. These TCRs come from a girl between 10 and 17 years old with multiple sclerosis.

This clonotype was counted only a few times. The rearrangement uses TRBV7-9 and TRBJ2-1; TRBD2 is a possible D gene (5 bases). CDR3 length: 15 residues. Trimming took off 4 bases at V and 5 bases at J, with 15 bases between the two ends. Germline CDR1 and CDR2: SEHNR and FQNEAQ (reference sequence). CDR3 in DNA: TGTGCCAGCAGCTCTTTGAGGGCCTTCAACAATGAGCAGTTCTTC. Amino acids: CASSSLRAFNNEQFF.

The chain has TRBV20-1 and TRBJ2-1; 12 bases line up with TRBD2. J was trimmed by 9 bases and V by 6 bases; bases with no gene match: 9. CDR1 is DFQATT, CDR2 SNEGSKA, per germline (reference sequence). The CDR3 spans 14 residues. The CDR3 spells CSAEILAGGSEQFF. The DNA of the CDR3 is TGCAGTGCGGAGATACTAGCGGGGGGAAGTGAGCAGTTCTTC.

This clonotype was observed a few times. CDR3 residues: CSADLVDPQETQYF. The DNA of the CDR3 is TGCAGTGCTGACCTGGTAGATCCCCAAGAGACCCAGTACTTC. The chain links TRBV20-1 to TRBJ2-5, with unresolved D. Germline assignment: CDR1 DFQATT and CDR2 SNEGSKA (reference sequence). The length of the CDR3 is 14 residues. V was shortened by 5 bases and J by 1 base, with 14 bases between the two germline ends.